These T cell receptor beta chains were read from a single sample in a study of T cell responses to AZD1222 COVID-19 vaccine. Assay: immunoSEQ multiplex PCR; the TCRdb copy retains only in-frame clones and omits some. The sample gives more than 85,000 clones, roughly 88% of which show up once; about 2.7% is in the top ten. Source: peripheral blood, taken on day 0 of AZD1222 vaccination. The receptor source for this set is an adult in good health. Each CDR3 is given with its conserved first and last residue. Fields, in order: CDR3 DNA, CDR3 protein, V gene, D gene, clone size, J gene. D genes are given only for firm matches. Expanded clones get a size class; other rows say once, few or many, or leave the size out.

TGCGCCAGCAGCCAAGGCCCCCTAGCGGGAGCGAGCTCCTACGAGCAGTACTTC,CASSQGPLAGASSYEQYF,TRBV4-3,TRBD2,.,TRBJ2-7
TGTGCCAGCAGGCAAGCAGGGAACTATGGCTACACCTTC,CASRQAGNYGYTF,TRBV9,.,.,TRBJ1-2
TGTGCCAGTAGTGCGGGACTAGCGGGAGCTGAGACCCAGTACTTC,CASSAGLAGAETQYF,TRBV19,TRBD2,.,TRBJ2-5
TGTGCCACCAGCAGAGATGGTCCCGAGCAGTACTTC,CATSRDGPEQYF,TRBV15,.,.,TRBJ2-7
TGTGCCAGCAGCAGCCCGGGACAGGGGTCTGGGGCCAACGTCCTGACTTTC,CASSSPGQGSGANVLTF,TRBV9,TRBD1,.,TRBJ2-6
TGTGCCAGCTCACCACAGAGAGTTGGGGGGCCCACTGAAGCTTTCTTT,CASSPQRVGGPTEAFF,TRBV18,.,once,TRBJ1-1
TGTGCCAGCAGCGCAAGGACCAAATTGGGCCCCCATGGGCAGTACTTC,CASSARTKLGPHGQYF,TRBV13,.,.,TRBJ2-5
TGTGCCAGCTCACCGGCGGCGGACAGCTCCTACGAGCAGTACTTC,CASSPAADSSYEQYF,TRBV18,.,.,TRBJ2-7
TGTGCCAGTCGACAGGGTAGCTCCTACGAGCAGTACTTC,CASRQGSSYEQYF,TRBV6-5,TRBD1,.,TRBJ2-7
TGTGCCAGCAGCTTGGGGAGTCGGGGGGCGAATGAGCAGTTCTTC,CASSLGSRGANEQFF,TRBV5-4,.,.,TRBJ2-1
TGTGCCAGCAGCTTCCCGACGGGTCAAGAGACCCAGTACTTC,CASSFPTGQETQYF,TRBV7-2,.,once,TRBJ2-5
TGTGCCAGTAGATCCGGGGGGAACACTGAAGCTTTCTTT,CASRSGGNTEAFF,TRBV19,.,.,TRBJ1-1
TGTGCCAGTAGTATAGATCTTGGAACAGGGGGCTACTTCTATGGCTACACCTTC,CASSIDLGTGGYFYGYTF,TRBV19,TRBD1,.,TRBJ1-2
TGTGCCAGCTCACCCTCCCGGGACAGACCCTACGAGCAGTACTTC,CASSPSRDRPYEQYF,TRBV18,TRBD1,few,TRBJ2-7
TGTGCCAGCAGCTTGGACGGGAATCAGCCCCAGCATTTT,CASSLDGNQPQHF,TRBV11-3,.,.,TRBJ1-5
TGCGCCAGCAGCCAAGTTGGGAAACGTCGAAGGGGGTTTGAAAAACTGTTTTTT,CASSQVGKRRRGFEKLFF,TRBV4-1,.,.,TRBJ1-4
TGTGCCAGCAGTGGAGAGGGATCCAAAAACATTCAGTACTTC,CASSGEGSKNIQYF,TRBV25-1,.,.,TRBJ2-4
TGTGCCAGCAGCTTTGGACTAGCTCCCTCCTACGAGCAGTACTTC,CASSFGLAPSYEQYF,TRBV5-5,TRBD2,.,TRBJ2-7
TGTGCCAGCAGTTCTTACGCTATTACAGGGTCGAGCAATCAGCCCCAGCATTTT,CASSSYAITGSSNQPQHF,TRBV28,.,.,TRBJ1-5
TGTGCCAGCAGCAAACCAGGGACCTCGGGAAACACCATATATTTT,CASSKPGTSGNTIYF,TRBV28,.,once,TRBJ1-3
TGTGCCAGCAGTTCCTTTGGAAGTTGGAACTATGGCTACACCTTC,CASSSFGSWNYGYTF,TRBV27,.,once,TRBJ1-2
TGTGCCAGCAATGGGGCATCTCTACCTGGCTACACCTTC,CASNGASLPGYTF,TRBV28,.,.,TRBJ1-2
TGCGCCAGCAGCTTCCCGGGGGACACTGAAGCTTTCTTT,CASSFPGDTEAFF,TRBV4-1,.,few,TRBJ1-1
TGTGCCAGCACCTCGGGGGGGGGTCAAGAAGGGCCCCAGCATTTT,CASTSGGGQEGPQHF,TRBV6-5,.,.,TRBJ1-5
TGTGCCAGCAGCTTAGTCGGTCCAGATACGCAGTATTTT,CASSLVGPDTQYF,TRBV7-9,.,once,TRBJ2-3